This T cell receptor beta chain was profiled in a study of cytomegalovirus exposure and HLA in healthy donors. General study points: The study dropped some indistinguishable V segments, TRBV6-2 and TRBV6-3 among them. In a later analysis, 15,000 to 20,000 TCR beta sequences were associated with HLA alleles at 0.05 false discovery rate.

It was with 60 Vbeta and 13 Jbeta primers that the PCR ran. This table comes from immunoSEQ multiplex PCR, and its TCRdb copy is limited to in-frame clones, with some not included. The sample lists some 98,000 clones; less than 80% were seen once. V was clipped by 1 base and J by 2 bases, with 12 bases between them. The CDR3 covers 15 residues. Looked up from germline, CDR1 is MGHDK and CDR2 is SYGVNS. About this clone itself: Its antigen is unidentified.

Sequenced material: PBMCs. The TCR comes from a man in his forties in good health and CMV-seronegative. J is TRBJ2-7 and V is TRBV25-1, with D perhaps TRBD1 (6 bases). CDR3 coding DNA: TGTGCCAGCAGTGAATTTCAGACAGGCCCCTACGAGCAGTACTTC. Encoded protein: CASSEFQTGPYEQYF.